This T cell receptor (beta chain) was captured in a study of T-cell memory formation after mild COVID-19. Study details: TCR clusters were mostly donor specific.

Constant-segment primers were used for 5'RACE, and the resulting TCR alpha and TCR beta cDNA libraries carried sample barcodes and UMIs. TCRdb re-derived calls from the 5' RACE reads in MiXCR, one entry per CDR3 protein. The table has 400,000 to 500,000 distinct CDR3 sequences, roughly 18% seen once. Trimming removed 4 bases from V and 1 base from J; junction bases left unmatched: 3. Germline V gene sequence: CDR1 SGHRS, CDR2 YFSETQ. The length of the CDR3 is 16 residues. Study-wide results and limits: Clones that got smaller from day 15 to 85 had even CD4/CD8, while clones growing later tipped toward CD4+. Contracting CD4+ clones lay largely in CM and EM, with CD8+ ones residing in EMRA.

This clonotype was found a few times. The antigen is not known. This TCR derives from a young man who had mild COVID-19 (a few samples of this study predate the infection). Cell type and time point are not known. The V and J genes are TRBV5-1 and TRBJ2-3; TRBD2 agrees at 13 bases. The sample was PBMCs or a T cell subset sorted from them (not recorded which). This CDR3 reads CASSAGLAGRTDTQYF. The CDR3 region has the DNA TGCGCCAGCAGCGCGGGACTAGCGGGGCGCACAGATACGCAGTATTTT.